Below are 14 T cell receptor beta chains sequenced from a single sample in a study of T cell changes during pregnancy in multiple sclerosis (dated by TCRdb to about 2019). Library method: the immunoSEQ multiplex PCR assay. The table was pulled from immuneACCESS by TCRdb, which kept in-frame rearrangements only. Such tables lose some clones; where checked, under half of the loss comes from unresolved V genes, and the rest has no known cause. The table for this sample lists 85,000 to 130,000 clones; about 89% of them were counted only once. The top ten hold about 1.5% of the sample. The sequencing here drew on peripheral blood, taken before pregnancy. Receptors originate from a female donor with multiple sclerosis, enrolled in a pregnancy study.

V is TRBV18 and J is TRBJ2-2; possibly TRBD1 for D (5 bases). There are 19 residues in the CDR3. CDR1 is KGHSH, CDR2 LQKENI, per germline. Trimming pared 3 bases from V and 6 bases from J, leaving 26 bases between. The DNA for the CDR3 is TGTGCCAGCTCACCGGTATTGGGAATACAGGCCCCGGCCCCCGGGGAGCTGTTTTTT. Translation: CASSPVLGIQAPAPGELFF.

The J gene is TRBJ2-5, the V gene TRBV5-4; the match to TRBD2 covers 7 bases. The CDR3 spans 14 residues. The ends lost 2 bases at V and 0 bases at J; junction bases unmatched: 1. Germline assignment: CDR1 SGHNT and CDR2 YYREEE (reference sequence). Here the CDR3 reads CASSLGLDQETQYF. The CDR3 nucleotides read TGTGCCAGCAGCTTAGGACTAGACCAAGAGACCCAGTACTTC.

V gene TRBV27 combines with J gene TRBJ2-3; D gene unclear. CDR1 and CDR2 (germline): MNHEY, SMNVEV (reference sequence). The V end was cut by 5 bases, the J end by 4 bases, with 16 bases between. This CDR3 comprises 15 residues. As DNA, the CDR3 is TGTGCCAGCAGTACCAGCTGGAGTTTGCCAGATACGCAGTATTTT. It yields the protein CASSTSWSLPDTQYF.

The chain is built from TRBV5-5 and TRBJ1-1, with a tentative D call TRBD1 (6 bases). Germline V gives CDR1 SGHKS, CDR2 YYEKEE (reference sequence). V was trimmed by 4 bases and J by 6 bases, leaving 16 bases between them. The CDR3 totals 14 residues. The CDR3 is CASSPTGIRAEAFF. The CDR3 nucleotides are TGTGCCAGCAGCCCCACAGGGATAAGGGCTGAAGCTTTCTTT.

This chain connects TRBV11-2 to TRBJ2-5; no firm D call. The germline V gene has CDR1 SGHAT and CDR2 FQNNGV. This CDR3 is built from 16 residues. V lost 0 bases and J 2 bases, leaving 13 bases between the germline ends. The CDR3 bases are TGTGCCAGCAGCTTAGAAGGCAGGTCTACTCAAGAGACCCAGTACTTC. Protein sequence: CASSLEGRSTQETQYF.

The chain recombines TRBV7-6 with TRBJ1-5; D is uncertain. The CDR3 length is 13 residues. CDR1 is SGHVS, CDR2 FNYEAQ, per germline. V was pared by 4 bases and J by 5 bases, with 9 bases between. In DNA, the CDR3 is TGTGCCAGCAGCTACAGAACCGATCAGCCCCAGCATTTT. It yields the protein CASSYRTDQPQHF.

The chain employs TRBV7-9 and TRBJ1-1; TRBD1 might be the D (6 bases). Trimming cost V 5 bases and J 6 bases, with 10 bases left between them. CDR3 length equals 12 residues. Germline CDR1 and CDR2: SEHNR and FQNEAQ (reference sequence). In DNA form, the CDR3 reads TGTGCCAGCAGCCGACAGGCCCCTGAAGCTTTCTTT. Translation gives CASSRQAPEAFF.

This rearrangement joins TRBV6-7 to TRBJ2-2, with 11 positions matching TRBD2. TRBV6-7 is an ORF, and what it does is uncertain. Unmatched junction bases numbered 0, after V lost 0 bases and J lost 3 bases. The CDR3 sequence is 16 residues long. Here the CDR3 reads CASSYSTSGDTGELFF. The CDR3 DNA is TGTGCCAGCAGTTACTCGACTAGCGGGGACACCGGGGAGCTGTTTTTT.

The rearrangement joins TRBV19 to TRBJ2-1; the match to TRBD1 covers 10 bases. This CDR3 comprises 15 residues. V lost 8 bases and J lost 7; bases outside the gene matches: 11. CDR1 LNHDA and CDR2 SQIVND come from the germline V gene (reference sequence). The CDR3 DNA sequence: TGTGCCAGTGCTGCGGGACAGGGGATAGGTAATGAGCAGTTCTTC. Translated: CASAAGQGIGNEQFF.

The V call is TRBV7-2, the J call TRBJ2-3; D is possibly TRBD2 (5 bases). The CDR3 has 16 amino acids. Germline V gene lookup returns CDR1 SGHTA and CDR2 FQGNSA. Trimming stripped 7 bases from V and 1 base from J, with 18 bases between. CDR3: CASNRPPSFRTDTQYF. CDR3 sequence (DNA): TGTGCCAGCAATCGCCCCCCTAGCTTCCGCACAGATACGCAGTATTTT.

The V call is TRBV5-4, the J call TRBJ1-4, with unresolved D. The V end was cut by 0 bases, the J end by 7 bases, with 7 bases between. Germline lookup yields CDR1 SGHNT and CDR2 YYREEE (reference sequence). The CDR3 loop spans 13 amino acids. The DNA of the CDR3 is TGTGCCAGCAGCTTGGAGGCGGCTGAAAAACTGTTTTTT. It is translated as CASSLEAAEKLFF.

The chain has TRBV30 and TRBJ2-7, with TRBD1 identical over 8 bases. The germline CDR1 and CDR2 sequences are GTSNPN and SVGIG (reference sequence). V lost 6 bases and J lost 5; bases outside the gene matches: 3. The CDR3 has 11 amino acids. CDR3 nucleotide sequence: TGTGCCTGTGGACAGGGAGACGAGCAGTACTTC. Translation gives CACGQGDEQYF.

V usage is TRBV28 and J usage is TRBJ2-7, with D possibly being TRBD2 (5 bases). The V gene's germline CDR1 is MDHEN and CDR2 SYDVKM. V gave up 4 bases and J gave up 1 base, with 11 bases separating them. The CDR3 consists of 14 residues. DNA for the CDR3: TGTGCCAGCAGTTACACGAGGACTTCCTACGAGCAGTACTTC. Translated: CASSYTRTSYEQYF.

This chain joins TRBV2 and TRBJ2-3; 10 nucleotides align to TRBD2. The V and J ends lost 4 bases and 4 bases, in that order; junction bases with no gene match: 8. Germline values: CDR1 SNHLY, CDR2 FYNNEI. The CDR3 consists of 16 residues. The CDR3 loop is CASSAGGTSVADTQYF. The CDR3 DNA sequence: TGTGCCAGCAGTGCCGGCGGGACTAGCGTGGCAGATACGCAGTATTTT.